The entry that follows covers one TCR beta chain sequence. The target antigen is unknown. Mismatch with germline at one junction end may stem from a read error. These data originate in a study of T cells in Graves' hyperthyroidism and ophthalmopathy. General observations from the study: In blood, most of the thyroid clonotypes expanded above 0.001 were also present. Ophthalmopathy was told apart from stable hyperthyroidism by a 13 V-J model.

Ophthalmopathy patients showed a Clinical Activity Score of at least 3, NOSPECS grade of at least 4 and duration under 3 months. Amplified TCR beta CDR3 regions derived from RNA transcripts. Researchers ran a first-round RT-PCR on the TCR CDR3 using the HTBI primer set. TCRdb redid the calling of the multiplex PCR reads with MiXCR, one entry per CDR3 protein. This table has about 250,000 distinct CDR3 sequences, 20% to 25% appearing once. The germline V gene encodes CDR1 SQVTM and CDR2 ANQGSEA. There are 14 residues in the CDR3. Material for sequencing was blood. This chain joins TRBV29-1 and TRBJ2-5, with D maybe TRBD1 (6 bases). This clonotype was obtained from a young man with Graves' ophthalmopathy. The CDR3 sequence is CSVSGAGVQGTQYF. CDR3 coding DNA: TGCAGCGTTTCCGGGGCAGGGGTTCAAGGGACCCAGTACTTC.